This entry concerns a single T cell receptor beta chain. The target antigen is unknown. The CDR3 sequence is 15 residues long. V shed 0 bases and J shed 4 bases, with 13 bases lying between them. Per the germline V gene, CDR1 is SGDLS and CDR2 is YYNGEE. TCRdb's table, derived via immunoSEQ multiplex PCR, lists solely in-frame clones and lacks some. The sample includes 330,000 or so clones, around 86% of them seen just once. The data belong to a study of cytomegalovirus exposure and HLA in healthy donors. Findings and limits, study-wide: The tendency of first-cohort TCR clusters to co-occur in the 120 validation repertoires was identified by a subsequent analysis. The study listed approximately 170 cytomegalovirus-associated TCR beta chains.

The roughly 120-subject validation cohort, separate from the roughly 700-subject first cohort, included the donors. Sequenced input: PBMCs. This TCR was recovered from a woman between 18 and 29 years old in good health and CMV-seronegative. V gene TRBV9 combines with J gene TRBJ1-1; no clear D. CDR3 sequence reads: CASSVEGRGSTEAFF. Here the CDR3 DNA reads TGTGCCAGCAGCGTAGAAGGCCGAGGGAGCACTGAAGCTTTCTTT.